Below are 32 T cell receptor beta chains sequenced from a single sample in a study of spatial heterogeneity in lung cancer. Described time point: sample taken at primary tumor resection. TCRdb reprocessed the 5' RACE reads via MiXCR and lists one record per CDR3 protein. This table has about 12,000 distinct CDR3 sequences, roughly 5.6% appearing once. General study findings and limits: Intratumoral expanded alpha and beta TCR counts were found to track tumor mutation counts.

Antigens for these TCRs are unknown. Sequenced here: lung tumor tissue, sampled at surgery. These receptors came from a male donor with early-stage non-small cell lung cancer.

This clonotype appeared many times. The genes are TRBV27 and TRBJ1-6, with no clear D. Germline V lookup: CDR1 MNHEY, CDR2 SMNVEV (reference sequence). The CDR3 covers 12 residues. V shed 3 bases and J shed 8 bases, with 5 bases lying between them. This CDR3 reads CASSFRDSPLHF. The DNA for the CDR3 is TGTGCCAGCAGTTTTCGGGATTCACCCCTCCACTTT.

This clonotype has a count of ten or more. The chain carries TRBV7-9 and TRBJ2-5; 8 nucleotides line up with TRBD1. Per germline, CDR1 SEHNR and CDR2 FQNEAQ (reference sequence). Trimming took 5 bases from V and 5 from J; bases not matched to a gene: 4. The CDR3 extends over 13 amino acids. The CDR3 region is CASSQGAPETQYF. In nucleotides, the CDR3 is TGTGCCAGCAGCCAGGGGGCTCCTGAGACCCAGTACTTC. The variable domain in full, with the rest retrieved from reference TRBV7-9 and TRBJ2-5, is DTGVSQNPRHKITKRGQNVTFRCDPISEHNRLYWYRQTLGQGPEFLTYFQNEAQLEKSRLLSDRFSAERPKGSFSTLEIQRTEQGDSAMYLCASSQGAPETQYFGPGTRLLVL.

This chain uses TRBV6-1 with TRBJ1-5; no clear D gene. V was pared by 8 bases and J by 3 bases, with 11 bases between. Germline CDR1 is MNHNS and CDR2 is SASEGT. The CDR3 totals 13 residues. For the CDR3, the DNA is TGTGCCAGCCGGCAGGACTTCAATCAGCCCCAGCATTTT. Encoded protein: CASRQDFNQPQHF.

The CDR3 is CASSFFEDGELFF. The CDR3 region has the DNA TGTGCCAGCAGCTTCTTTGAGGACGGGGAGCTGTTTTTT. The rearrangement joins TRBV7-9 to TRBJ2-2; D unclear. The germline gives CDR1 SEHNR, CDR2 FQNEAQ (reference sequence). This CDR3 is built from 13 residues. V was shortened by 3 bases and J by 7 bases, with 9 bases between the two germline ends.

This clonotype came up many times. The chain has TRBV5-1 and TRBJ2-2; TRBD1 matches 7 bases. The J segment lost 5 bases and the V segment lost 4 bases, leaving 11 bases of the junction unmatched. Germline V gene lookup returns CDR1 SGHRS and CDR2 YFSETQ. The CDR3 length is 16 residues. The CDR3 region has the DNA TGCGCCAGCAGCCCCCACCGGGACAGCACTACCGGGGAGCTGTTTTTT. This codes for CASSPHRDSTTGELFF.

This clonotype was observed many times. The rearrangement joins TRBV20-1 to TRBJ1-1; TRBD1 matches at 7 bases. Trimming cost V 1 base and J 0 bases; bases outside gene matches: 5. CDR1 is DFQATT, CDR2 SNEGSKA, per germline (reference sequence). The CDR3 consists of 15 residues. The CDR3 nucleotides read TGCAGTGCTAGAGCTCCCGGGACAGTGAACACTGAAGCTTTCTTT. Translation gives CSARAPGTVNTEAFF.

This clonotype was seen ten or more times. This chain joins TRBV7-6 and TRBJ2-5; 14 nucleotides align to TRBD2. Germline values: CDR1 SGHVS, CDR2 FNYEAQ. This CDR3 has 16 amino acids. J was trimmed by 5 bases and V by 1 base; bases with no gene match: 3. The CDR3 DNA sequence: TGTGCCAGCAGCTTAGGACTAGCGGGGGGGCAGGAGACCCAGTACTTC. This sequence encodes CASSLGLAGGQETQYF.

V is TRBV11-2 and J is TRBJ1-2; D gene ambiguous. V lost 4 bases to trimming and J lost 7 bases, with 16 bases between them. Per germline, CDR1 SGHAT and CDR2 FQNNGV. The CDR3 contains 14 residues. CDR3 DNA sequence: TGTGCCAGCAGCTCTGACACCGTGATATTTGGCTACACCTTC. Translation gives CASSSDTVIFGYTF.

This clonotype was seen repeatedly, ten times or more. The chain recombines TRBV20-1 with TRBJ2-7; D gene ambiguous. Per the germline V gene, CDR1 is DFQATT and CDR2 is SNEGSKA (reference sequence). V dropped 4 bases and J dropped 7 bases, with 11 bases sitting between them. The CDR3 runs 11 residues. The CDR3 nucleotides read TGCAGTGCTAACAAATGGGGTGAGCAGTACTTC. Protein product: CSANKWGEQYF.

This clonotype was counted ten times or more. The chain joins TRBV5-1 to TRBJ2-5; tentative D call: TRBD1 (5 bases). The CDR3 covers 13 residues. Trimming stripped 3 bases from V and 1 base from J, with 7 bases between. Germline V lookup: CDR1 SGHRS, CDR2 YFSETQ. CDR3 residues: CASSSTVQETQYF. The DNA of the CDR3 is TGCGCCAGCAGCTCGACAGTCCAAGAGACCCAGTACTTC. The variable domain in full, completed from reference TRBV5-1 and TRBJ2-5, reads KAGVTQTPRYLIKTRGQQVTLSCSPISGHRSVSWYQQTPGQGLQFLFEYFSETQRNKGNFPGRFSGRQFSNSRSEMNVSTLELGDSALYLCASSSTVQETQYFGPGTRLLVL.

The sample holds many counts of this clonotype. This chain connects TRBV28 to TRBJ1-5; no clear D. Germline V lookup: CDR1 MDHEN, CDR2 SYDVKM. The CDR3 covers 14 residues. V was clipped by 3 bases and J by 7 bases, with 13 bases between them. The CDR3: CASSFPGSGQPQHF. The DNA of the CDR3 is TGTGCCAGCAGTTTCCCCGGATCAGGACAGCCCCAGCATTTT.

The table lists this clonotype with a few counts. This chain connects TRBV6-2 or TRBV6-3 to TRBJ2-5, with 10 bases lining up with TRBD2. V lost 7 bases, J lost 1 base, and 9 bases stayed unmatched. The CDR3 spans 16 residues. Germline V gene data show CDR1 as MNHEY and CDR2 as SVGEGT. In DNA, the CDR3 is TGTGCCAGCACCCAAACCTGGACTAGCGGCCAAGAGACCCAGTACTTC. This encodes CASTQTWTSGQETQYF.

The rearrangement links TRBV6-5 to TRBJ1-1; 8 nucleotides match TRBD1. V dropped 6 bases and J dropped 4; count of bases not matched to a gene: 7. CDR1 is MNHEY, CDR2 SVGAGI, per germline. CDR3 size: 14 residues. In nucleotides, the CDR3 is TGTGCCAGCAGACCCAACACAGGGGGCACTGAAGCTTTCTTT. Encoded protein: CASRPNTGGTEAFF.

By frequency in the sample, this clonotype is medium-sized (0.01 to 0.1%). This chain joins TRBV20-1 and TRBJ2-1, with unresolved D. This CDR3 has 15 amino acids. Trimming took off 0 bases at V and 5 bases at J, with 14 bases between the two ends. The germline CDR1 and CDR2 sequences are DFQATT and SNEGSKA (reference sequence). For the CDR3, the DNA is TGCAGTGCTAGAGATCTGGGCGTCGCGAACAATGAGCAGTTCTTC. It specifies CSARDLGVANNEQFF.

This clonotype has a count of ten or more. V and J are TRBV4-3 and TRBJ2-1; no clear D gene. V lost 1 base and J lost 0, with 13 bases in between. The CDR3 runs to 17 residues. Germline CDR1 is LGHNA and CDR2 is YSLEER. The CDR3, as DNA: TGCGCCAGCAGCCAAGTCCTCCTTTTTAGCTCCTACAATGAGCAGTTCTTC. It is translated as CASSQVLLFSSYNEQFF.

In this sample, this clonotype turned up many times. The rearrangement joins TRBV2 to TRBJ1-2, with D maybe TRBD1 (6 bases). The V gene's germline CDR1 is SNHLY and CDR2 FYNNEI. This CDR3 has 13 residues. V was trimmed by 2 bases and J by 7 bases, leaving 11 bases between them. The CDR3 nucleotides read TGTGCCAGCAGTGAATACAGGGAGGTTGGCTACACCTTC. Its protein is CASSEYREVGYTF.

This clonotype was counted at least ten times. The rearrangement uses TRBV20-1 and TRBJ2-2; D is possibly TRBD1 (6 bases). This CDR3 contains 14 residues. The germline CDR1 and CDR2 sequences are DFQATT and SNEGSKA (reference sequence). Trimming removed 5 bases at V and 1 base at J, with 11 bases between. The CDR3 DNA is TGCAGTGCTCCCGGGACACAGAACACCGGGGAGCTGTTTTTT. This codes for CSAPGTQNTGELFF.

In its sample, this clonotype was seen many times. This chain connects TRBV7-2 to TRBJ2-2; D is unclear. Germline V lookup: CDR1 SGHTA, CDR2 FQGNSA. V was pared by 6 bases and J by 3 bases, with 11 bases between. The CDR3 spans 14 residues. Here the CDR3 reads CASRNRWDTGELFF. CDR3 sequence (DNA): TGTGCCAGCAGAAATCGGTGGGACACCGGGGAGCTGTTTTTT.

This clonotype occurred a few times. V and J are TRBV11-3 and TRBJ2-1; the match to TRBD2 covers 9 bases. V shed 3 bases, J shed 7 bases, and the junction held 13 bases outside the gene matches. Per germline, CDR1 SGHNT and CDR2 YENEEA. CDR3 length: 17 amino acids. CDR3 in DNA: TGTGCCAGCAGCTTCGCTAGCGGGGCGGCGGCGGGGAATGAGCAGTTCTTC. Translation gives CASSFASGAAAGNEQFF. The full variable domain, completed using reference TRBV11-3 and TRBJ2-1, is EAGVVQSPRYKIIEKKQPVAFWCNPISGHNTLYWYLQNLGQGPELLIRYENEEAVDDSQLPKDRFSAERLKGVDSTLKIQPAELGDSAVYLCASSFASGAAAGNEQFFGPGTRLTVL.

This clonotype appeared many times. The chain combines TRBV7-2 with TRBJ1-4, with 10 bases lining up with TRBD1. With 5 bases clipped from V and 7 bases from J, the junction kept 7 bases outside the gene matches. The germline V gene has CDR1 SGHTA and CDR2 FQGNSA. CDR3 length: 15 amino acids. CDR3 amino acids: CASSHDWTGGEKLFF. CDR3 bases: TGTGCCAGCAGCCACGACTGGACAGGGGGTGAAAAACTGTTTTTT. Full variable domain (remainder filled in from reference TRBV7-2 and TRBJ1-4): GAGVSQSPSNKVTEKGKDVELRCDPISGHTALYWYRQSLGQGLEFLIYFQGNSAPDKSGLPSDRFSAERTGGSVSTLTIQRTQQEDSAVYLCASSHDWTGGEKLFFGSGTQLSVL.

J is TRBJ1-1 and V is TRBV10-3, with D possibly matching TRBD1 (5 bases). The CDR3 is made up of 16 amino acids. V shed 4 bases and J shed 1 base, with 16 bases lying between them. Germline CDR1 is ENHRY and CDR2 is SYGVKD. The CDR3 spells CAISVRGDGTNTEAFF. Here the CDR3 DNA reads TGTGCCATCAGTGTAAGAGGGGATGGGACGAACACTGAAGCTTTCTTT.

This clonotype was recorded many times. CDR3 region: CASHRGSTSGANVLTF. The CDR3 region has the DNA TGTGCCAGTCATCGGGGCAGCACCTCTGGGGCCAACGTCCTGACTTTC. The rearrangement joins TRBV19 to TRBJ2-6; the D gene could be TRBD1 or TRBD2 (5 bases each). Germline CDR1 and CDR2: LNHDA and SQIVND (reference sequence). The CDR3 runs to 16 residues. Trimming stripped 8 bases from V and 0 bases from J, with 14 bases between.

This clonotype has a count of ten or more. The chain has TRBV18 and TRBJ2-2; 8 bases are shared with TRBD1. After removal of 0 bases from V and 0 bases from J, the junction contained 3 bases not matched to a gene. The CDR3 has 17 residues. Per germline, CDR1 KGHSH and CDR2 LQKENI. The CDR3 bases are TGTGCCAGCTCACCACCGAAGGGACAGGCGAACACCGGGGAGCTGTTTTTT. It specifies CASSPPKGQANTGELFF.

This clonotype appeared many times. As DNA, the CDR3 is TGTGCCAGCAGCCAATCTGCACAGGGGGCGGTAAAACTGTTTTTT. Amino acid sequence: CASSQSAQGAVKLFF. The chain is built from TRBV14 and TRBJ1-4; 9 bases are a match to TRBD1. The CDR3 runs 15 residues. Per the germline V gene, CDR1 is SGHDN and CDR2 is FVKESK. V was pared by 2 bases and J by 10 bases, with 8 bases of the junction left unmatched.

This clonotype was seen at least ten times. The rearrangement uses TRBV29-1 and TRBJ1-3; no definite D call. CDR3 length equals 11 residues. V lost 4 bases, J lost 3 bases, and 4 bases lay in between. The V gene's germline CDR1 is SQVTM and CDR2 ANQGSEA. CDR3 residues: CSVGSGNTIYF. DNA of the CDR3: TGCAGCGTTGGAAGTGGAAACACCATATATTTT.

This clonotype came up many times. The chain has TRBV5-5 and TRBJ1-6; D gene unclear. Trimming pared 0 bases from V and 13 bases from J, leaving 11 bases between. Germline assignment: CDR1 SGHKS and CDR2 YYEKEE (reference sequence). The CDR3 has 13 amino acids. CDR3 protein: CASSLVGPGPLHF. The CDR3 nucleotides are TGTGCCAGCAGCTTGGTAGGGCCTGGGCCCCTCCACTTT.

By sample fraction, this clonotype is medium-sized. The chain has TRBV5-1 and TRBJ2-7, with 7 bases that match TRBD1. Trimming at V came to 1 base and at J to 0 bases, leaving 10 bases not matched to a gene. The CDR3 runs 17 residues. CDR1 is SGHRS and CDR2 is YFSETQ in the germline V gene. The CDR3 protein is CASSLIPSRDSSYEQYF. The DNA of the CDR3 is TGCGCCAGCAGCTTGATCCCCAGCCGGGACAGCTCCTACGAGCAGTACTTC.

Ten or more counts support this clonotype. The chain couples TRBV7-2 to TRBJ2-3; 13 bases align to TRBD2. CDR3 length: 17 amino acids. Per germline, CDR1 SGHTA and CDR2 FQGNSA. The trim removed 1 base at V and 5 bases at J, leaving 6 bases unmatched. Here the CDR3 DNA reads TGTGCCAGCAGCTTAGTAACTAGCGGGGGGGCCGGAGATACGCAGTATTTT. Protein sequence: CASSLVTSGGAGDTQYF.

This clonotype was detected many times. The chain links TRBV12-3 or TRBV12-4 to TRBJ1-5, with D possibly matching TRBD1 (6 bases). The V and J ends lost 3 bases and 7 bases respectively, with 13 bases between them. CDR3 length: 14 residues. CDR3 bases: TGTGCCAGCAGTTTCGCGGGGGGCGGACAGCCCCAGCATTTT. Translated, it gives CASSFAGGGQPQHF.

This clonotype has only a few counts. The chain couples TRBV6-2 or TRBV6-3 to TRBJ1-2; 12 bases match TRBD1. The CDR3 extends over 16 amino acids. V lost 6 bases to trimming and J lost 6 bases; unmatched junction nucleotides: 11. CDR1 is MNHEY and CDR2 is SVGEGT in the germline V gene. This CDR3 is CASRPLGQGASHGYTF. The DNA of the CDR3 is TGTGCCAGCAGACCCCTGGGACAGGGGGCGTCACATGGCTACACCTTC.

This clonotype was observed many times. The chain employs TRBV3-1 and TRBJ1-1, with 10 bases that match TRBD1. There are 13 residues in the CDR3. The V segment lost 3 bases and the J segment 11 bases; nucleotides outside the gene matches: 6. The V gene's germline CDR1 is LGHDT and CDR2 YNNKEL (reference sequence). Here the CDR3 DNA reads TGTGCCAGCAGCCACCGACAGGGGGCGGGTGCTTTCTTT. It codes for CASSHRQGAGAFF. The full variable domain, its missing parts supplied by reference TRBV3-1 and TRBJ1-1, is DTAVSQTPKYLVTQMGNDKSIKCEQNLGHDTMYWYKQDSKKFLKIMFSYNNKELIINETVPNRFSPKSPDKAHLNLHINSLELGDSAVYFCASSHRQGAGAFFGQGTRLTVV.

CDR3 bases: TGTGCCAGCAGACGGGGACTAGCGGGTGATGAGCAGTTCTTC. Translation: CASRRGLAGDEQFF. The chain is built from TRBV12-3 or TRBV12-4 and TRBJ2-1, with TRBD2 matching over 12 bases. CDR3 length: 14 residues. V lost 6 bases and J lost 8; bases outside the gene matches: 5.